The clone carrying this T cell receptor beta chain was counted between two and nine times. Its target is not known. The record originates from a study of blood T cells in healthy people across ages. Combining a sample-barcoded 5' primer with a J-beta primer mix, a second PCR ran for roughly 7 to 12 cycles. Each cDNA molecule carried a tag from a template-switch adaptor that contained 12 random nucleotides. Researchers report that each sample yielded at least 3 million CDR3-containing paired-end reads. Using its own MiXCR run on the 5' RACE reads, TCRdb lists one record per CDR3 protein. The data hold over 1,500,000 distinct CDR3 sequences, with around 50% observed a single time. Germline loops: CDR1 MNHEY, CDR2 SVGAGI. This CDR3 spans 15 amino acids. V was shortened by 0 bases and J by 2 bases, with 11 bases between the two germline ends. Study-wide points: Higher diversity and more naive CD4+ cells were features of long-lived donors, compared to aged donors.

This sequence originates from a woman aged 40 to 50 in good health. The V and J genes are TRBV6-5 and TRBJ2-7; tentative D call: TRBD2 (5 bases). The sample consisted of blood. The CDR3 loop is CASSYSSEGPYEQYF. CDR3 in DNA: TGTGCCAGCAGTTACTCGTCCGAGGGCCCCTACGAGCAGTACTTC.